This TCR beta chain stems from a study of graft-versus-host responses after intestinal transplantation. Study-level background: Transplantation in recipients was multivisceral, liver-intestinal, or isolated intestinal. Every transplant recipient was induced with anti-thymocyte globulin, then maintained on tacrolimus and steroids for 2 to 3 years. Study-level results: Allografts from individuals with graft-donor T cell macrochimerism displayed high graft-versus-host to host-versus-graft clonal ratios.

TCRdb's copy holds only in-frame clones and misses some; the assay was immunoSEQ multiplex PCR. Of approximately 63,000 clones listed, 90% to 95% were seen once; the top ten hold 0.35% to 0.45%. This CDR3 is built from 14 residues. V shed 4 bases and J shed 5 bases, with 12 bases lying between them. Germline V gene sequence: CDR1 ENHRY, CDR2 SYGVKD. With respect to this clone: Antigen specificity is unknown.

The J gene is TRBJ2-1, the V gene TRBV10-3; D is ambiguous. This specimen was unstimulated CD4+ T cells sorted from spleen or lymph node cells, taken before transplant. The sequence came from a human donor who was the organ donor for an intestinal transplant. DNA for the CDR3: TGTGCCATCAGTGTGTCTTCTGGGGACAATGAGCAGTTCTTC. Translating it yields CAISVSSGDNEQFF.